Each of the 3 T cell receptor beta chains below was sequenced from the same sample in a study of a mutant IDH1 vaccine in newly diagnosed glioma. Assay used: immunoSEQ multiplex PCR; TCRdb lists only in-frame clones, some missing. Of about 69,000 clones listed, around nine tenths are singletons. For these TCRs, the target antigens are not known. The time point is: week 35, safety follow-up. Alongside topical imiquimod, each dose of vaccine comprised 300 ug of mutant IDH1 20-mer peptide. The sequencing here drew on PBMCs, taken from a glioma patient whose treatment included an IDH1 peptide vaccine. These receptors were obtained from a man aged 30-40 years with glioma.

Written as DNA, the CDR3 is TGCAGCGTTGATCGACTTTCCGGCACTGAAGCTTTCTTT. This encodes CSVDRLSGTEAFF. The chain carries TRBV29-1 and TRBJ1-1; D unresolved. V lost 3 bases, J lost 4 bases, and 12 bases lay in between. CDR3 length equals 13 residues. Germline V gene data show CDR1 as SQVTM and CDR2 as ANQGSEA.

This chain connects TRBV18 to TRBJ2-2; D not resolved. Trimming left V 6 bases short and J 7 bases short, with 9 bases between. This CDR3 comprises 12 residues. Germline V CDR1 and CDR2: KGHSH, LQKENI. CDR3 region: CASSAEYGELFF. The DNA for the CDR3 is TGTGCCAGCTCGGCTGAGTACGGGGAGCTGTTTTTT.

The chain links TRBV30 to TRBJ1-5; TRBD1 might be the D (5 bases). Trimming removed 0 bases from V and 5 bases from J, with 11 bases in between. This CDR3 is built from 14 residues. Germline CDR1 reads GTSNPN; CDR2 reads SVGIG (reference sequence). CDR3 nucleotides: TGTGCCTGGAGTGTATGGGGGGGGGATCAGCCCCAGCATTTT. Encoded protein: CAWSVWGGDQPQHF.